This record covers a single T cell receptor (beta chain). The data originate from a study of T cell changes during pregnancy in multiple sclerosis. The length of the CDR3 is 15 residues. From germline, CDR1 is SGHAT and CDR2 FQDESV (reference sequence). V lost 2 bases, J lost 2 bases, and 13 bases lay in between. Data came from immunoSEQ multiplex PCR; TCRdb stores just in-frame clones and leaves some out. The sample lists tens of thousands of clones, roughly 87% seen once, with approximately 5% in the top ten. The TCR was taken from a female donor with multiple sclerosis, enrolled in a pregnancy study. The material was CD8+ T cells from peripheral blood mononuclear cells, obtained in the first trimester of pregnancy. J is TRBJ2-7 and V is TRBV11-1, with a tentative D call TRBD1 (5 bases). CDR3 sequence reads: CASSLPGPLPYEQYF. DNA for the CDR3: TGTGCCAGCAGCTTACCAGGGCCCCTACCCTACGAGCAGTACTTC.